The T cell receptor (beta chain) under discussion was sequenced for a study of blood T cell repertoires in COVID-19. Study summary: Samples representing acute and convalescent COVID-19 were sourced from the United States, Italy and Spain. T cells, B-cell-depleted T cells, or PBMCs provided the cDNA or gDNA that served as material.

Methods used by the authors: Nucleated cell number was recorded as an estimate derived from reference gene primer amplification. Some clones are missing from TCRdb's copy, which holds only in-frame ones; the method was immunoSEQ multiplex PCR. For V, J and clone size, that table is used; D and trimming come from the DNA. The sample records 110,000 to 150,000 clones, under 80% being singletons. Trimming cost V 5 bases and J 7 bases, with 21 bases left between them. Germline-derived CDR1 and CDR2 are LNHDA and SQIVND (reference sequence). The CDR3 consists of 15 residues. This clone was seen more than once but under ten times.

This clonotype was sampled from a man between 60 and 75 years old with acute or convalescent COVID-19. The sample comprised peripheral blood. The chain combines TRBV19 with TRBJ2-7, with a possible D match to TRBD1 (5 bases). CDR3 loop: CASSGVSGRVEEQYF. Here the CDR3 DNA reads TGTGCCAGTAGTGGGGTCTCGGGCAGGGTGGAGGAGCAGTACTTC.